Below are 10 T cell receptor beta chains sequenced from a single sample in a study of shared clonotypes between healthy human individuals. The data were produced by immunoSEQ multiplex PCR, yet TCRdb's version contains in-frame clones alone and is incomplete. The sample records 760,000 or so clones, about 96% being singletons. In the naive CD8 group, cells lacked CD45RO and were positively selected for CCR7, so terminally differentiated effector memory CD45RA+ cells were left out. What was sequenced was naive CD8+ T cells sorted from blood. These receptors all stem from a man younger than 45 in good health.

The V gene is TRBV7-9, the J gene TRBJ1-1; no clear D gene. The CDR3 covers 14 residues. Deletions cut 1 base from V and 3 bases from J, with 9 bases between. Germline-derived CDR1 and CDR2 are SEHNR and FQNEAQ (reference sequence). As DNA, the CDR3 is TGTGCCAGCAGCTTAGTAGGGCAGTACACTGAAGCTTTCTTT. This sequence encodes CASSLVGQYTEAFF.

This chain links TRBV28 with TRBJ1-3; D uncertain. The CDR3 is made up of 13 amino acids. The V and J ends lost 10 bases and 1 base respectively, with 11 bases between them. From germline, CDR1 is MDHEN and CDR2 SYDVKM. CDR3 amino acids: CATGRGSGNTIYF. CDR3 nucleotide sequence: TGTGCCACCGGGCGGGGTTCTGGAAACACCATATATTTT. Complete variable domain (other parts from reference TRBV28 and TRBJ1-3): DVKVTQSSRYLVKRTGEKVFLECVQDMDHENMFWYRQDPGLGLRLIYFSYDVKMKEKGDIPEGYSVSREKKERFSLILESASTNQTSMYLCATGRGSGNTIYFGEGSWLTVV.

The V call is TRBV7-8, the J call TRBJ2-5, with TRBD2 matching over 7 bases. The CDR3 loop spans 12 amino acids. Germline CDR1 SGHVS, CDR2 FQNEAQ. The junction had 1 base not matched to a gene; V was cut back by 4 bases and J by 5 bases. CDR3 in DNA: TGTGCCAGCAGCTGGGAGGGGGAGACCCAGTACTTC. It yields the protein CASSWEGETQYF.

This clone has only one observation. The gene calls are TRBV5-1 and TRBJ2-2; 8 bases line up with TRBD2. This CDR3 has 18 amino acids. The germline V gene encodes CDR1 SGHRS and CDR2 YFSETQ. V shed 0 bases, J shed 3 bases, and the junction held 10 bases outside the gene matches. The DNA of the CDR3 is TGCGCCAGCAGCTTGGGATATAGCGGGATTCGTCACACCGGGGAGCTGTTTTTT. Translating it yields CASSLGYSGIRHTGELFF.

The rearrangement uses TRBV29-1 and TRBJ2-2; 7 nucleotides align to TRBD1. Losses at the gene ends were 0 bases for V and 2 bases for J; bases not matched to a gene: 9. CDR3 length: 17 amino acids. Germline values: CDR1 SQVTM, CDR2 ANQGSEA. CDR3 coding DNA: TGCAGCGTTGAAGATCCCGGACAGGACCCAAACACCGGGGAGCTGTTTTTT. Its translation: CSVEDPGQDPNTGELFF.

The V gene is TRBV10-2, the J gene TRBJ2-2, with TRBD2 as a possible D gene (6 bases). The CDR3 has 17 residues. V dropped 1 base and J dropped 3 bases, with 15 bases sitting between them. CDR1 and CDR2 (germline): WSHSY, SAAADI. In DNA, the CDR3 is TGCGCCAGCAGTGAGTTTAGACTAGTGATGGACACCGGGGAGCTGTTTTTT. Encoded protein: CASSEFRLVMDTGELFF.

V usage is TRBV9 and J usage is TRBJ2-1; D is possibly TRBD1 (5 bases). The CDR3 consists of 16 residues. Trimming stripped 7 bases from V and 4 bases from J, with 21 bases between. The germline gives CDR1 SGDLS, CDR2 YYNGEE. CDR3 residues: CASEAQTEGVYNEQFF. DNA of the CDR3: TGTGCCAGCGAAGCCCAGACAGAAGGGGTATACAATGAGCAGTTCTTC.

J is TRBJ1-1 and V is TRBV15; D is perhaps TRBD1 (6 bases). The CDR3 sequence is 15 residues long. The germline V gene has CDR1 LNHNV and CDR2 YYDKDF (reference sequence). The germline V and J ends were trimmed by 0 bases and 4 bases, with 12 bases remaining between them. For the CDR3, the DNA is TGTGCCACCAGCAGAGATCGAGGGGGTGGCACTGAAGCTTTCTTT. This codes for CATSRDRGGGTEAFF. Using reference TRBV15 and TRBJ1-1 for the parts outside the CDR3, the full variable domain is DAMVIQNPRYQVTQFGKPVTLSCSQTLNHNVMYWYQQKSSQAPKLLFHYYDKDFNNEADTPDNFQSRRPNTSFCFLDIRSPGLGDTAMYLCATSRDRGGGTEAFFGQGTRLTVV.

A single count supports this clone. The V call is TRBV5-5, the J call TRBJ1-5; no definite D call. Germline CDR1 reads SGHKS; CDR2 reads YYEKEE (reference sequence). Deletions cut 4 bases from V and 9 bases from J, with 11 bases between. This CDR3 region has 12 residues. The chain's CDR3 is CASSPEGAPQHF. Written as DNA, the CDR3 is TGTGCCAGCAGCCCGGAGGGTGCGCCCCAGCATTTT.

The V and J genes are TRBV6-4 and TRBJ1-1; perhaps TRBD1 as D (6 bases). The germline gives CDR1 MRHNA, CDR2 SNTAGT. This CDR3 spans 12 amino acids. V gave up 11 bases and J gave up 0 bases, with 10 bases separating them. The CDR3 nucleotides are TGTGCCGGGGGCCCAGTGAACACTGAAGCTTTCTTT. It translates to CAGGPVNTEAFF.